These 11 T cell receptor beta chains were sequenced from one sample in a study of blood T cell repertoires in COVID-19. Assay used: immunoSEQ multiplex PCR; TCRdb lists only in-frame clones, some missing. In the table there are approximately 280,000 clones, around 85% of which are singletons. Sequenced sample: PBMCs or T cells enriched from blood (not recorded which). These receptors were collected from a woman aged 50 to 65 who had recovered from COVID-19.

This clone was counted only a few times. J is TRBJ1-2 and V is TRBV19; 9 bases map to TRBD1. The CDR3 has 13 residues. The V gene's germline CDR1 is LNHDA and CDR2 SQIVND (reference sequence). V was pared by 10 bases and J by 3 bases, with 6 bases of the junction left unmatched. This CDR3 is CAIRTGADYGYTF. CDR3 DNA: TGTGCCATCAGGACAGGGGCAGACTATGGCTACACCTTC.

The chain links TRBV7-9 to TRBJ2-3; 7 bases are shared with TRBD1. The V and J ends lost 0 bases and 2 bases, in that order; junction bases with no gene match: 5. This CDR3 spans 16 amino acids. Germline CDR1 SEHNR, CDR2 FQNEAQ (reference sequence). This chain's CDR3 is CASSLALGQFTDTQYF. The CDR3 DNA reads TGTGCCAGCAGCTTAGCGCTGGGACAGTTCACAGATACGCAGTATTTT.

The rearrangement uses TRBV7-9 and TRBJ2-2, with 8 bases matching TRBD1. V lost 5 bases to trimming and J lost 9 bases; unmatched junction nucleotides: 11. Germline CDR1 is SEHNR and CDR2 is FQNEAQ (reference sequence). The CDR3 is 15 amino acids. The chain's CDR3 is CASSLNQGALRELFF. CDR3 nucleotide sequence: TGTGCCAGCAGCCTGAACCAGGGGGCGCTTAGGGAGCTGTTTTTT.

The CDR3 here is CASSFLYRGLDQPQHF. The DNA of the CDR3 is TGCGCCAGCAGCTTTTTGTACAGGGGCCTGGATCAGCCCCAGCATTTT. The V gene is TRBV5-1, the J gene TRBJ1-5, with 7 bases identical to TRBD1. The junction had 10 bases not matched to a gene; V was cut back by 2 bases and J by 5 bases. This CDR3 contains 16 residues. Germline V CDR1 and CDR2: SGHRS, YFSETQ.

J is TRBJ2-2 and V is TRBV3-1 (or the pseudogene TRBV3-2); TRBD1 might be the D (5 bases). The CDR3 has 20 residues. The germline gives CDR1 LGHDT, CDR2 YNNKEL (reference sequence). V dropped 2 bases and J dropped 4 bases, with 26 bases sitting between them. The DNA of the CDR3 is TGTGCCAGCAGCCAATTCTCCCTGACCCCGACAGCAGGCGGCACCGGGGAGCTGTTTTTT. Translating gives CASSQFSLTPTAGGTGELFF.

The CDR3 region is CASGLATGDDTGELFF. Written as DNA, the CDR3 is TGTGCTAGTGGTTTGGCGACAGGGGATGACACCGGGGAGCTGTTTTTT. The chain links TRBV12-5 to TRBJ2-2, with 8 nucleotides matching TRBD1. Germline assignment: CDR1 LGHNT and CDR2 FRNRAP. J gave up 3 bases and V 1 base, and 4 bases lay outside the gene matches. This CDR3 has 16 amino acids.

This chain links TRBV12-3 or TRBV12-4 with TRBJ1-2; D gene uncertain. The CDR3 contains 13 residues. Trimming left V 3 bases short and J 1 base short, with 6 bases between. The CDR3 spells CASSFYSNYGYTF. CDR3 bases: TGTGCCAGCAGTTTTTACAGTAACTATGGCTACACCTTC.

CDR3 coding DNA: TGTGCCAGCAAGGGACAGCCAAACCAGGGGAATTCACCCCTCCACTTT. Translating gives CASKGQPNQGNSPLHF. This chain links TRBV5-5 with TRBJ1-6, with 7 bases that match TRBD1. Germline V gives CDR1 SGHKS, CDR2 YYEKEE (reference sequence). The J segment lost 7 bases and the V segment lost 6 bases, leaving 13 bases of the junction unmatched. The CDR3 is made up of 16 amino acids.

The rearrangement joins TRBV19 to TRBJ2-1, with 10 bases fitting TRBD2. After removal of 3 bases from V and 2 bases from J, the junction contained 4 bases not matched to a gene. This CDR3 is 16 amino acids long. Germline CDR1 is LNHDA and CDR2 is SQIVND (reference sequence). The CDR3 protein is CASSMRSGGAYNEQFF. DNA for the CDR3: TGTGCCAGTAGTATGAGAAGCGGGGGGGCCTACAATGAGCAGTTCTTC. The full variable domain, its missing parts supplied by reference TRBV19 and TRBJ2-1, is DGGITQSPKYLFRKEGQNVTLSCEQNLNHDAMYWYRQDPGQGLRLIYYSQIVNDFQKGDIAEGYSVSREKKESFPLTVTSAQKNPTAFYLCASSMRSGGAYNEQFFGPGTRLTVL.

This clone was found once. This rearrangement joins TRBV2 to TRBJ1-4; TRBD1 matches 10 bases. Germline loops: CDR1 SNHLY, CDR2 FYNNEI. With 3 bases clipped from V and 10 bases from J, the junction kept 2 bases outside the gene matches. The CDR3 is 13 residues long. This CDR3 reads CASSEGQGRKLFF. In DNA form, the CDR3 reads TGTGCCAGCAGTGAGGGACAGGGGAGAAAACTGTTTTTT.

This clone was recorded once. The chain has TRBV4-2 and TRBJ2-2, with 11 nucleotides matching TRBD2. The CDR3 loop spans 16 amino acids. The trim removed 3 bases at V and 2 bases at J, leaving 2 bases unmatched. The V gene's germline CDR1 is LGHNA and CDR2 YNFKEQ. The CDR3 sequence is CASSQGTSGNTGELFF. The DNA for the CDR3 is TGTGCCAGCAGCCAGGGGACTAGCGGAAACACCGGGGAGCTGTTTTTT.